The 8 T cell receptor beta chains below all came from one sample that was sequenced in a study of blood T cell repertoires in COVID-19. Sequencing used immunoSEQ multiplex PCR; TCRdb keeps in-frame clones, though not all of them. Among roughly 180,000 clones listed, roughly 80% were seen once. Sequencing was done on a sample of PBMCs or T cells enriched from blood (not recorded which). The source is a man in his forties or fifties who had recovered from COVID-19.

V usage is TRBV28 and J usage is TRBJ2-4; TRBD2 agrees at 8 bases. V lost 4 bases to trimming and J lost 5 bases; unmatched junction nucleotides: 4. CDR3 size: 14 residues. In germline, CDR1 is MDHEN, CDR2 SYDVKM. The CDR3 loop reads CASSSGLGQNIQYF. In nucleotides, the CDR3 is TGTGCCAGCAGTTCGGGACTAGGCCAAAACATTCAGTACTTC. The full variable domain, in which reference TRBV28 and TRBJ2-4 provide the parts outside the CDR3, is DVKVTQSSRYLVKRTGEKVFLECVQDMDHENMFWYRQDPGLGLRLIYFSYDVKMKEKGDIPEGYSVSREKKERFSLILESASTNQTSMYLCASSSGLGQNIQYFGAGTRLSVL.

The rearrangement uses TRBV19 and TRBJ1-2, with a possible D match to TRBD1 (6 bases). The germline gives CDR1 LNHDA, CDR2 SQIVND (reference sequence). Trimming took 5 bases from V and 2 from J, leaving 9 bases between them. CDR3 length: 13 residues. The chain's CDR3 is CASSADRNYGYTF. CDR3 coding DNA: TGTGCCAGTAGTGCGGACAGAAACTATGGCTACACCTTC.

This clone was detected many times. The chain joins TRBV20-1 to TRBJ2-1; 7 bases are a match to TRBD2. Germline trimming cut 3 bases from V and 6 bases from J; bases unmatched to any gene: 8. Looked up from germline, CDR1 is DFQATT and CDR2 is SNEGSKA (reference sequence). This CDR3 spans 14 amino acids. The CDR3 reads CSASREGGLNEQFF. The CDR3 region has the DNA TGCAGTGCTAGTAGGGAGGGCGGTCTCAATGAGCAGTTCTTC.

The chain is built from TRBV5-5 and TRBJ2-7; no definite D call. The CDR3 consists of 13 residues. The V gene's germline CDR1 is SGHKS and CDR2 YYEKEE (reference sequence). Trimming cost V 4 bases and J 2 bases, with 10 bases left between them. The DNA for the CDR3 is TGTGCCAGCAGCGGGCAGGTTGCCTACGAGCAGTACTTC. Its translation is CASSGQVAYEQYF.

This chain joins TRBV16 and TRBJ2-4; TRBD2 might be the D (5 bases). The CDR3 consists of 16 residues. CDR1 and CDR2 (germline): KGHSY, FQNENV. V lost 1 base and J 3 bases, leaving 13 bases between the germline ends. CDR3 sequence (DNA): TGTGCCAGCAGCCAATACGGCGGGTATGGCAAAAACATTCAGTACTTC. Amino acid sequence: CASSQYGGYGKNIQYF. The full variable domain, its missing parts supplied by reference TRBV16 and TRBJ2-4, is GEEVAQTPKHLVRGEGQKAKLYCAPIKGHSYVFWYQQVLKNEFKFLISFQNENVFDETGMPKERFSAKCLPNSPCSLEIQATKLEDSAVYFCASSQYGGYGKNIQYFGAGTRLSVL.

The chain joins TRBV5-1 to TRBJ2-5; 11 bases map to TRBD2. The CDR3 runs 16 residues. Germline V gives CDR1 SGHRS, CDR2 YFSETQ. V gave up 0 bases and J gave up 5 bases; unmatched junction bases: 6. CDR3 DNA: TGCGCCAGCAGCTTGGAAACCGGGACTAGCGGCGAGACCCAGTACTTC. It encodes CASSLETGTSGETQYF.

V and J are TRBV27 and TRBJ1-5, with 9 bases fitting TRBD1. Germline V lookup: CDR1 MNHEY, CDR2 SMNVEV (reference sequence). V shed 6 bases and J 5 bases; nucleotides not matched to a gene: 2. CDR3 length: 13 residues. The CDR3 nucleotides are TGTGCCAGCAGCGGGGACAGGGATCAGCCCCAGCATTTT. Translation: CASSGDRDQPQHF.

CDR3 coding DNA: TGCGCCACCGCCTCCCAGCCCGGGACAACTAATGAAAAACTGTTTTTT. Amino acids: CATASQPGTTNEKLFF. The chain employs TRBV5-1 and TRBJ1-4, with unresolved D. The CDR3 is 16 residues long. Trimming removed 9 bases from V and 0 bases from J, with 18 bases in between. The germline gives CDR1 SGHRS, CDR2 YFSETQ.